This T cell receptor beta chain was identified during a study of T cells after yellow fever vaccination. Overall study context: Where fractions had low cell numbers, libraries were prepared from them with the SMART-Seq v4 Ultra Low Input RNA kit. Study-wide points: The secondary response was weaker but peaked faster, day 5 versus 15. A small proportion of clonotypes was detected in both the CD4 and CD8 compartments.

Generation of TCR cDNA used 5'RACE template switching (which added a universal primer site and UMIs). Each CDR3 protein is one row after TCRdb ran MiXCR on the 5' RACE reads. The sample lists approximately 85,000 distinct CDR3 sequences, about 14% occurring once. V lost 6 bases, J lost 4 bases, and 15 bases lay in between. Germline CDR1 is LNHDA and CDR2 is SQIVND (reference sequence). The CDR3 contains 15 residues. This clonotype was seen at least ten times. Sample: CD8+ T cells not binding an NS4B(214-222) dextramer, sorted from PBMCs, taken about 20 days after the first yellow fever vaccination. J is TRBJ2-2 and V is TRBV19; D perhaps matches TRBD2 (6 bases). This receptor was taken from a man aged 18 to 29 who received the YFV17D yellow fever vaccine. The DNA for the CDR3 is TGTGCCAGTAGCAGATACCGGGACTCCACCGGGGAGCTGTTTTTT. Amino acid sequence: CASSRYRDSTGELFF. Full variable domain (rest looked up from reference TRBV19 and TRBJ2-2): DGGITQSPKYLFRKEGQNVTLSCEQNLNHDAMYWYRQDPGQGLRLIYYSQIVNDFQKGDIAEGYSVSREKKESFPLTVTSAQKNPTAFYLCASSRYRDSTGELFFGEGSRLTVL.